This TCR beta chain was captured in a study of T cells in Graves' hyperthyroidism and ophthalmopathy. V trimming: 0 bases; J trimming: 0 bases; junction bases outside the gene matches: 6. Germline V gene data show CDR1 as MNHEY and CDR2 as SVGEGT. This CDR3 is 17 amino acids long. Regions amplified from RNA transcripts were the TCR beta CDR3 regions. First-round RT-PCR with HTBI primers amplified the TCR CDR3 region. In TCRdb, the multiplex PCR reads were re-called with MiXCR into one record per CDR3 protein. The table has hundreds of thousands of distinct CDR3 sequences, about 15% seen once; the top ten hold approximately 4.3%. This clonotype was seen many times.

The V gene is TRBV6-2 or TRBV6-3, the J gene TRBJ1-1; 8 bases line up with TRBD1. This TCR derives from a woman aged 40 to 50 with Graves' ophthalmopathy. Sequencing was carried out using blood. As DNA, the CDR3 is TGTGCCAGCAGTTACTCTAGACAGGGGACCATGAACACTGAAGCTTTCTTT. Residues: CASSYSRQGTMNTEAFF.